The 10 T cell receptor beta chains reported below all come from one sample, sequenced in a study of molecular identifiers for immune sequencing clone quantification. MiXCR was run by TCRdb on the PCR reads, yielding one entry per CDR3 protein. The repertoire holds approximately 59,000 distinct CDR3 sequences, about a fifth seen once, with roughly 1.4% in the top ten. Sequenced sample: naive CD8+ T cells from blood, with Jurkat cell RNA spiked in. Noted subset: FACS-sorted CD8+CD4-CCR7+CD45RA+ naive T cells. The receptors were sampled from a human donor in good health. Some libraries in this study had Jurkat cell RNA spiked in.

This clonotype was recorded many times. The rearrangement joins TRBV6-6 to TRBJ1-1, with 10 positions matching TRBD1. This CDR3 comprises 19 residues. Trimming cost V 6 bases and J 3 bases; bases outside gene matches: 19. Per the germline V gene, CDR1 is MNHNY and CDR2 is SVGAGI (reference sequence). DNA of the CDR3: TGTGCCAGCAGAAACACACTCCTAGGGACAGGGGTATCGTACACTGAAGCTTTCTTT. As protein: CASRNTLLGTGVSYTEAFF.

This clonotype was seen repeatedly, ten times or more. This chain links TRBV3-1 with TRBJ2-1; D could derive from TRBD1 or TRBD2 (5 bases each). This CDR3 contains 14 residues. V was trimmed by 0 bases and J by 6 bases, leaving 9 bases between them. The germline V gene encodes CDR1 LGHDT and CDR2 YNNKEL (reference sequence). The CDR3: CASSQDTGANEQFF. The DNA for the CDR3 is TGTGCCAGCAGCCAAGATACCGGGGCCAATGAGCAGTTCTTC.

Comments on this clonotype: With a much larger clone just one base away, this may be a read error. The rearrangement uses TRBV28 and TRBJ2-1; D is unresolved. Per germline, CDR1 MDHEN and CDR2 SYDVKM. The CDR3 consists of 13 residues. The CDR3 here is CTSSLRAPVEQFF. The CDR3 DNA reads TGTACCAGCAGTTTAAGAGCGCCCGTTGAGCAGTTCTTC.

Concerning this clonotype: Since the CDR3 does not end with the conserved phenylalanine or tryptophan, this likely comes from a read error. No DNA is shown, since the ends of the CDR3 on it are uncertain; the CDR3 is the one TCRdb lists. This chain joins TRBV4-1 and TRBJ2-3; the table's D gene call, TRBD2, was not cross checked with the DNA. Counting both end residues, the CDR3 totals 14 amino acids. Germline assignment: CDR1 MGHRA and CDR2 YSYEKL. The CDR3 is CASSQVSGSDTQCL.

The sample holds a few counts of this clonotype. The conserved phenylalanine or tryptophan is not found at the CDR3 terminus, so this likely reflects a read error. The chain recombines TRBV24-1 with TRBJ1-1; tentatively, D is TRBD1 (6 bases). V dropped 3 bases and J dropped 7 bases, with 14 bases sitting between them. CDR1 and CDR2 from the germline V gene are KGHDR and SFDVKD. The CDR3 spans 14 residues. CDR3 sequence reads: CATSDGRTVGEAFL. DNA of the CDR3: TGTGCCACCAGTGATGGCCGGACAGTTGGTGAAGCTTTCCTT.

CDR3 sequence reads: CRATGRSNQPQHF. The CDR3 DNA reads TGCAGGGCCACAGGCCGTAGCAATCAGCCCCAGCATTTT. This rearrangement joins TRBV20-1 to TRBJ1-5, with D maybe TRBD1 (5 bases). Germline V gives CDR1 DFQATT, CDR2 SNEGSKA (reference sequence). CDR3 length: 13 residues.

Ten or more counts support this clonotype. The chain employs TRBV19 and TRBJ1-1; D remains ambiguous. V was pared by 3 bases and J by 6 bases, with 11 bases between. The CDR3 is 13 amino acids. Looked up from germline, CDR1 is LNHDA and CDR2 is SQIVND (reference sequence). In DNA, the CDR3 is TGTGCCAGTAGTATGGTCCCCCCTGCTGAAGCTTTCTTT. The encoded protein is CASSMVPPAEAFF.

This clonotype was observed many times. The chain links TRBV28 to TRBJ2-3; 7 positions match TRBD1. J lost 2 bases, V lost 7 bases, and 3 bases had no gene match. The CDR3 consists of 13 residues. From germline, CDR1 is MDHEN and CDR2 SYDVKM. In DNA form, the CDR3 reads TGTGCCAGCATCAGGGGGTTCACAGATACGCAGTATTTT. Protein sequence: CASIRGFTDTQYF.

As concerns this clonotype: This sequence may be a read error, since a much larger clone differs from it by one base. V and J are TRBV11-2 and TRBJ2-1, with 7 bases aligning to TRBD2. Germline-derived CDR1 and CDR2 are SGHAT and FQNNGV. The CDR3 has 18 amino acids. The CDR3 DNA sequence: TGTGCCAGCTGCTTAACGGGGAGCGGGGCGGTACCCTACAATGAGCAGTTCTTC. Protein product: CASCLTGSGAVPYNEQFF.

This clonotype was seen repeatedly, ten times or more. The chain joins TRBV28 to TRBJ2-7; either TRBD1 or TRBD2 may fit D (5 bases each). There are 14 residues in the CDR3. Trimming stripped 2 bases from V and 5 bases from J, with 13 bases between. From germline, CDR1 is MDHEN and CDR2 SYDVKM. The CDR3 region is CASSLRGAGHEQYF. CDR3 coding DNA: TGTGCCAGCAGTTTAAGAGGGGCGGGCCACGAGCAGTACTTC.